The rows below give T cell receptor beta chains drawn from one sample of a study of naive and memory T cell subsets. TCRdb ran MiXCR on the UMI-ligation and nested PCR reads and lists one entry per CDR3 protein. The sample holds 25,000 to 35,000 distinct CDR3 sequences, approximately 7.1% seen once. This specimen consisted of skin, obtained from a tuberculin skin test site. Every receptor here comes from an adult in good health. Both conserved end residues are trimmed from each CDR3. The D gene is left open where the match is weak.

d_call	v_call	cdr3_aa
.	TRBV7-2	ASSPLSANEQF
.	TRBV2	ASLDPPEADTQY
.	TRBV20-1	SALNPDGYT
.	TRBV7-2	ASSLAQSQGPYGYT
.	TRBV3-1	ASSLRDWDNEQF
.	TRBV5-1	ASSLYGDTTDTQY
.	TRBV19	ASSPREESYEQY
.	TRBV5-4	ASSWRDGDNEQF
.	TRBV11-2	ASSFSRTSTDTQY
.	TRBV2	ASSAGGPTYEQY
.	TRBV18	ASSPPGSGTNRNNYGYT
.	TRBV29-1	SVEEGYGSYNEQF
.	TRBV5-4	ASSLGARGGDGYT
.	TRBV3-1	ASSPTSGRNGGYT
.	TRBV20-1	SARGLRLNYEQY
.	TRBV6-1	ASSGPADLKDT
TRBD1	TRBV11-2	ASSLRTGLTYEQY
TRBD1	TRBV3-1	ASSQGGGTGYGESLH
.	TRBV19	ASGFFTNTEAF
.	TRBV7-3	ASSETGLSTGELF
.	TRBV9	ASSGGGGTEAF
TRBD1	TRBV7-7	ASSPAVPRTGTTQY
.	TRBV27	ASSSIYNEQF
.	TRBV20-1	SAIDPRFANTGELF
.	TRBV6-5	ASSDSGHQPQH
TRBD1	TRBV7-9	ASSPPGQEPQETQY
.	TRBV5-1	ASSLTGSPYEQY
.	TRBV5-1	ASSLVVQPGTEAF
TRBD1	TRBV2	AINYDRDRFQETQY
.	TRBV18	ASSLTPRRTLDSETQY
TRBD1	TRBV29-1	SVQETGGPYEQY
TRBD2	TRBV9	ASSVLSSGGGYYNEQF
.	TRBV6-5	ASSYEVEGSEAF
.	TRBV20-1	SARDQGGPTDTQY
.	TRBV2	ASSDVGHFEQY
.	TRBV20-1	SVFGRQETQY
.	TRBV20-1	SARAGSSSGNTIY
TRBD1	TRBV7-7	ASSSATGAETQY
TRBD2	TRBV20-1	SASGSGGELSYNEQF
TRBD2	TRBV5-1	ASSLLGGGASTQY
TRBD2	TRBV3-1	ASSQEGGSGGANEQF
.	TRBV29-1	SAGRENTEAF
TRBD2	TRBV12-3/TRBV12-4	ASSRNSGGANEQF
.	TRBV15	ATSTKRDIQETQY
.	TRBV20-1	SARESGAWGYT
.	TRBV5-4	ASSLGPKTGQETQY
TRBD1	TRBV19	ASGTGGPNQPQH
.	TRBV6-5	ASSYGTTDTEAF
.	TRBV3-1	ASSQVSGGPNNEQF
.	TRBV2	ATRHLNEQF
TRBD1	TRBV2	ASSFTGGELVF
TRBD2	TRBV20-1	SARDLAGAHTDTQY
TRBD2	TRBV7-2	ASSLVSVTSGTPYHEQY
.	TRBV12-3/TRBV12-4	ASSLQGSSTYTQY